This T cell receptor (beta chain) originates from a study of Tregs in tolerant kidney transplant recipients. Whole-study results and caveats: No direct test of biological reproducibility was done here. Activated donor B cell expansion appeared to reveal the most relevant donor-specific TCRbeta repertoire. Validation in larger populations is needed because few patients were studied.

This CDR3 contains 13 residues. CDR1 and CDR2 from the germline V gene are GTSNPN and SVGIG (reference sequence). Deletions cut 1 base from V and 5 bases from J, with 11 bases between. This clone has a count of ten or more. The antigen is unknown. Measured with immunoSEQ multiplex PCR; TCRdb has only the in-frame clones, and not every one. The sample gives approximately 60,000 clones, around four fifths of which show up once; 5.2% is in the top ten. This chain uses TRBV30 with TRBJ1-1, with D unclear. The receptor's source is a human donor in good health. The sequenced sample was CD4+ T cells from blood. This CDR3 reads CAWSGSLWTEAFF. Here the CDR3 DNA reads TGTGCCTGGAGTGGGTCGCTTTGGACTGAAGCTTTCTTT.